A selection of T cell receptor beta chains follows, all from one sample in a study of shared clonotypes between healthy human individuals. Here immunoSEQ multiplex PCR was the method, and the copy in TCRdb shows in-frame clones only, minus some. The sample contains approximately 2.1 million clones, 85% to 95% of which appear only once. The source material was naive CD4+ T cells from PBMCs. Every receptor here comes from a man aged 18 to 35 in good health. Some clones in this sample may be carry-over from other donors' samples. Both conserved end residues are part of each CDR3. The D gene is left open where the match is weak. Size tells how often a clone was seen (once, few, many) or the class of an expanded clone, and some rows leave it out.

clone_size	d_call	v_call	j_call	cdr3_nt	cdr3_aa
NA	TRBD1	TRBV19	TRBJ2-5	TGTGCCAGTAGGAGGAGAGAGGGACAGCCAGAGACCCAGTACTTC	CASRRREGQPETQYF
NA	NA	TRBV11-2	TRBJ2-5	TGTGCCAGCAGGAGGGACTCCACTTTGTACCAAGAGACCCAGTACTTC	CASRRDSTLYQETQYF
NA	TRBD1	TRBV29-1	TRBJ1-1	TGCAGCGGCAGAGGGACAGGGACCCCGGTATTT	CSGRGTGTPVF
NA	NA	TRBV5-1	TRBJ2-2	TGCGCCAGCAGCCTATTACAGGGATTCGGGGAGCTGTTTTTT	CASSLLQGFGELFF
NA	TRBD2	TRBV6-5	TRBJ2-1	TGTGCCAGCACCGAGTGGGGGGGAGCCGATGAGCAGTTCTTC	CASTEWGGADEQFF
NA	TRBD2	TRBV5-1	TRBJ2-1	TGCGCCAGCAGCATAACTAGCGGGAGGGCCGTGTCGAATGAGCAGTTCTTC	CASSITSGRAVSNEQFF
NA	NA	TRBV7-9	TRBJ2-7	TGTGCCAGCAGCTGGGGGCGGGGGCCCTACGAGCAGTACTTC	CASSWGRGPYEQYF
NA	NA	TRBV4-1	TRBJ2-1	TGCGCCAGCAGCCCCGGAAGGCCAGGGGAGCAGTTCTTC	CASSPGRPGEQFF
NA	NA	TRBV5-1	TRBJ2-3	TGCGCCAGCAGCTTCGGACTTTCTCCCCACACAGATACGCAGTATTTT	CASSFGLSPHTDTQYF
NA	TRBD1	TRBV6-5	TRBJ1-2	TGTGCCAGCAGTTACGTACAGGGGGGCGGCTACACCTTC	CASSYVQGGGYTF
NA	NA	TRBV6-1	TRBJ1-5	TGTGCCAGCAGTCCTAAGGGAGGAAGCAATCAGCCCCAGCATTTT	CASSPKGGSNQPQHF
NA	TRBD2	TRBV7-9	TRBJ2-7	TGTGCCAGCAGCCGCGGGAGCTCCTACGAGCAGTACTTC	CASSRGSSYEQYF
NA	NA	TRBV9	TRBJ2-2	TGTGCCAGCAGCCCGATGGGGAGACAGCCAACCGGGGAGCTGTTTTTT	CASSPMGRQPTGELFF
NA	TRBD1	TRBV28	TRBJ2-5	TGTGCCAGCAGAAAATCCGGGACAGGGAGGAGGGAGACCCAGTACTTC	CASRKSGTGRRETQYF
NA	NA	TRBV5-1	TRBJ2-1	TGCGCCAGCAGCCGGGCCCCCCCGGCCAATGAGCAGTTCTTC	CASSRAPPANEQFF
NA	TRBD1	TRBV18	TRBJ2-7	TGTGCCAGCACAGGGGGGACCAGCTACGAGCAGTACTTC	CASTGGTSYEQYF
NA	TRBD1	TRBV5-1	TRBJ2-7	TGCGCCAGCAGCCCGGGGACAGAGCCCTACGAGCAGTACTTC	CASSPGTEPYEQYF
NA	TRBD1	TRBV7-3	TRBJ2-2	TGTGCCAGCAGCTTAATGCAGGGGGCAAACGGGGAGCTGTTTTTT	CASSLMQGANGELFF
NA	NA	TRBV27	TRBJ2-1	TGTGCCAGCACCAAGAGGTGGGGGAACTACAATGAGCAGTTCTTC	CASTKRWGNYNEQFF
NA	TRBD2	TRBV6-6	TRBJ2-7	TGTGCCAGCAGTTACTCGGGGCGGGAGGGAAACTACGAGCAGTACTTC	CASSYSGREGNYEQYF
few	NA	TRBV6-1	TRBJ1-5	TGTGCCAGCAGTGAACAACCGTTACAGGGAGGTCAGCCCCAGCATTTT	CASSEQPLQGGQPQHF
NA	NA	TRBV7-9	TRBJ1-2	TGTGCCAGCAGCTTAGGGGGAAAACTTAACTATGGCTACACCTTC	CASSLGGKLNYGYTF
NA	TRBD2	TRBV7-9	TRBJ2-5	TGTGCCAGCAGCTTAGGAGGACTAGCGCCAGAGACCCAGTACTTC	CASSLGGLAPETQYF
once	NA	TRBV10-1	TRBJ2-3	TGCGCTGCCGGCCAAAGGGGGAGGCACACAGATACGCAGTATTTT	CAAGQRGRHTDTQYF
NA	NA	TRBV7-6	TRBJ2-7	TGTGCCAGCAGCTCCACGGGCCCGGAGCAGTACTTC	CASSSTGPEQYF
NA	TRBD2	TRBV28	TRBJ2-1	TGTGCCAGCACCTCCCCAGCGGGAGGCCCCTACAATGAGCAGTTCTTC	CASTSPAGGPYNEQFF
NA	TRBD2	TRBV6-6	TRBJ2-7	TGTGCCAGCAGTTACGACAGCCGGGGGGGGGAGCAGTACTTC	CASSYDSRGGEQYF
NA	NA	TRBV7-9	TRBJ1-4	TGTGCCAGCAGCTTATTTCGAGGGACTAATGAAAAACTGTTTTTT	CASSLFRGTNEKLFF
NA	TRBD2	TRBV7-8	TRBJ2-7	TGTGCCAGCAGCTCTAAGCGGGATTGGTCCTACGAGCAGTACTTC	CASSSKRDWSYEQYF
NA	NA	TRBV4-3	TRBJ2-2	TGCGCCAGCAGCCAAGATGCTAGAACCCCCGGGGAGCTGTTTTTT	CASSQDARTPGELFF
NA	NA	TRBV7-2	TRBJ1-5	TGTGCCAGCAGCTTAGCTGGCAGTACTTTGATGCCCCAGCATTTT	CASSLAGSTLMPQHF
once	TRBD1	TRBV5-1	TRBJ1-1	TGCGCCAGCAGCCTGGGACAGGGGAACATCATGAACACTGAAGCTTTCTTT	CASSLGQGNIMNTEAFF
NA	TRBD1	TRBV6-6	TRBJ1-2	TGTGCCAGCAGCGACAGGGGACCCTATGGCTACACCTTC	CASSDRGPYGYTF
NA	NA	TRBV5-1	TRBJ2-1	TGCGCCAGCAGCTTGGCACTAGCTGTGAGCTCCTACAATGAGCAGTTCTTC	CASSLALAVSSYNEQFF
NA	NA	TRBV11-2	TRBJ2-1	TGTGCCAGCAGCCCGACAGGTATCGGCGGCAATGAGCAGTTCTTC	CASSPTGIGGNEQFF
NA	TRBD2	TRBV5-1	TRBJ2-1	TGCGCCAGCAGCTCAACCGGGACTAGCTACAATGAGCAGTTCTTC	CASSSTGTSYNEQFF
NA	NA	TRBV7-9	TRBJ2-1	TGTGCCAGCAGCATACAATACAATGAGCAGTTCTTC	CASSIQYNEQFF
NA	NA	TRBV5-1	TRBJ2-7	TGCGCCAGCAGCTTGAAAGATTACGAGCAGTACTTC	CASSLKDYEQYF
NA	TRBD2	TRBV11-1	TRBJ2-3	TGTGCCAGCAGCCAAAGGACTAGCGCGACAGATACGCAGTATTTT	CASSQRTSATDTQYF
few	NA	TRBV29-1	TRBJ1-3	TGCAGCGTTGCCCTGGTGTACGGAAACACCATATATTTT	CSVALVYGNTIYF
NA	TRBD2	TRBV5-4	TRBJ2-3	TGTGCCAGCAGCCCAGGGACTAGAGCAGATACGCAGTATTTT	CASSPGTRADTQYF
NA	NA	TRBV5-1	TRBJ2-7	TGCGCCAGCAGCTTAGGGGCCAGGGACGTGGCCTACGAGCAGTACTTC	CASSLGARDVAYEQYF
NA	TRBD1	TRBV4-1	TRBJ2-1	TGCGCCAGCAGCCAAGCAGGGGGCAGCTACAATGAGCAGTTCTTC	CASSQAGGSYNEQFF
NA	TRBD1	TRBV28	TRBJ1-5	TGTGCCAGCAGAACAGGGGGGAGCAATCAGCCCCAGCATTTT	CASRTGGSNQPQHF
NA	TRBD1	TRBV11-2	TRBJ2-7	TGTGCCAGCAGCACGCTCCGGGACAGGATGTACGAGCAGTACTTC	CASSTLRDRMYEQYF
NA	NA	TRBV10-2	TRBJ1-1	TGCGCCAGCAGTGAAGGGGGGCCAAGTGAAGCTTTCTTT	CASSEGGPSEAFF
NA	NA	TRBV5-1	TRBJ2-7	TGCGCCAGCTCAAAATCAGGGTCCCGGGAGCAGTACTTC	CASSKSGSREQYF
few	NA	TRBV7-2	TRBJ2-7	TGTGCCAGCAGCTTAGCGGGGGACACTACTCGCTACGAGCAGTACTTC	CASSLAGDTTRYEQYF
once	NA	TRBV6-6	TRBJ1-5	TGTGCCAGCAGTGCCCTCCGGGGAGGCAATCAGCCCCAGCATTTT	CASSALRGGNQPQHF
once	TRBD1	TRBV28	TRBJ2-3	TGTGCCAGCAGTTTTTTGGGACAGACATCTAGCACAGATACGCAGTATTTT	CASSFLGQTSSTDTQYF
once	TRBD1	TRBV5-5	TRBJ2-3	TGTGCCAGCAGCTTGCGATTCTTGGGGCAGGGGGGCACAGATACGCAGTATTTT	CASSLRFLGQGGTDTQYF
NA	NA	TRBV10-1	TRBJ1-2	TGCGCCAGCAGTGGTGGGATGAACTATGGCTACACCTTC	CASSGGMNYGYTF
NA	NA	TRBV6-5	TRBJ1-2	TGTGCCAGCAGTCGCCAGGGCTATAACTATGGCTACACCTTC	CASSRQGYNYGYTF
NA	NA	TRBV28	TRBJ2-7	TGTGCCAGCAGTTTTCCCGGGAGTAACGAGCAGTACTTC	CASSFPGSNEQYF
NA	NA	TRBV28	TRBJ1-2	TGTGCCAGCAGTCCGACGGTCTATGGCTACACCTTC	CASSPTVYGYTF
NA	TRBD2	TRBV7-6	TRBJ2-4	TGTGCCAGCAGCTTAGTCCCGGACTACGGCGGGAGGTACTTC	CASSLVPDYGGRYF
NA	TRBD2	TRBV18	TRBJ2-3	TGTGCCAGCTCGCGACTAGCGGCCTCACTCACAGATACGCAGTATTTT	CASSRLAASLTDTQYF